This TCR beta chain appears in the sequencing data of a study of T cell changes during pregnancy in multiple sclerosis. With V trimmed by 5 bases and J by 1 base, 10 bases remained unmatched. Germline CDR1 SGHRS, CDR2 YFSETQ. The length of the CDR3 is 17 residues. TCRdb's copy holds only in-frame clones and misses some; the assay was immunoSEQ multiplex PCR. The data contain about 68,000 clones, less than 95% of them seen just once; the ten biggest clones take up 1.5%. The source is a female donor with multiple sclerosis, enrolled in a pregnancy study. The chain is built from TRBV5-1 and TRBJ2-1, with 9 bases fitting TRBD2. The source material was peripheral blood, sampled in the third trimester of pregnancy. This CDR3 is CASRGLAGKGSYNEQFF. CDR3 coding DNA: TGCGCCAGCAGGGGTCTAGCGGGAAAGGGGTCCTACAATGAGCAGTTCTTC.